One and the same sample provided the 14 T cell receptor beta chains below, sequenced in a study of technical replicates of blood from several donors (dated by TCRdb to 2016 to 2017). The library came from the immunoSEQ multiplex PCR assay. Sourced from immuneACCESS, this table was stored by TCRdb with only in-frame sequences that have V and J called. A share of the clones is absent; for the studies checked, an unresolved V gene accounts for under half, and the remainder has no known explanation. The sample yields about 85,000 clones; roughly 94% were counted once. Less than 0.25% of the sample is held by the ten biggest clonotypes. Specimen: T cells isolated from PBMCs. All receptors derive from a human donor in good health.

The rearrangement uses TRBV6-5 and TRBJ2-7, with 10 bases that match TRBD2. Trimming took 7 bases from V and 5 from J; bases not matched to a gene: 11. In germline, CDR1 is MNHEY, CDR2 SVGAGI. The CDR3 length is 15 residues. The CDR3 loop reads CASTTVAGGGDEQYF. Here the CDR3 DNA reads TGTGCCAGCACAACCGTAGCGGGAGGCGGCGACGAGCAGTACTTC.

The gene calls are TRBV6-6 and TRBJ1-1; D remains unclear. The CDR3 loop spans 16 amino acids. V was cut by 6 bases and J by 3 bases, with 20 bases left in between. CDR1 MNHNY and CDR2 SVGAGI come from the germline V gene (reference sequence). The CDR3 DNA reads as TGTGCCAGCAGATTACATTTCGTGGGCCGCGACACTGAAGCTTTCTTT. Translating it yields CASRLHFVGRDTEAFF.

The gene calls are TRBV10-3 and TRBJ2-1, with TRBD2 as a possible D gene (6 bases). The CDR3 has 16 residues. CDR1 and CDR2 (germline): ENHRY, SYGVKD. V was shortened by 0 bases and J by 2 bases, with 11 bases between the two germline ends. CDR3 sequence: CAISESTAGTYNEQFF. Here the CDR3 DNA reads TGTGCCATCAGTGAGTCCACGGCGGGAACCTACAATGAGCAGTTCTTC.

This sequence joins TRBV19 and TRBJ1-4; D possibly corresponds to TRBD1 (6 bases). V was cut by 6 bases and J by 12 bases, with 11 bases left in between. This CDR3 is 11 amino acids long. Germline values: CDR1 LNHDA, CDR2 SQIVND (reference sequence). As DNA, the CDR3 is TGTGCCAGTAGCCAATACAGGGAACTGTTTTTT. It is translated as CASSQYRELFF.

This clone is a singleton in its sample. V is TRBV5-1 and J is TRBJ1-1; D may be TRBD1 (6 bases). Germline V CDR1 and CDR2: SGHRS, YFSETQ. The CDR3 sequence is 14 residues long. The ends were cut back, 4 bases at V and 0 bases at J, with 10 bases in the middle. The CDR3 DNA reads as TGCGCCAGCAGCGGGGGACACATGAACACTGAAGCTTTCTTT. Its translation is CASSGGHMNTEAFF. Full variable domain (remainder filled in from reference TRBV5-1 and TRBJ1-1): KAGVTQTPRYLIKTRGQQVTLSCSPISGHRSVSWYQQTPGQGLQFLFEYFSETQRNKGNFPGRFSGRQFSNSRSEMNVSTLELGDSALYLCASSGGHMNTEAFFGQGTRLTVV.

This chain's CDR3 is CASSLVGAANNEQFF. The CDR3 nucleotides are TGTGCCAGCAGTTTAGTTGGGGCAGCAAACAATGAGCAGTTCTTC. The chain has TRBV28 and TRBJ2-1, with D possibly matching TRBD1 (5 bases). Germline CDR1 reads MDHEN; CDR2 reads SYDVKM. The CDR3 runs to 15 residues. V gave up 2 bases and J gave up 5 bases, with 13 bases separating them.

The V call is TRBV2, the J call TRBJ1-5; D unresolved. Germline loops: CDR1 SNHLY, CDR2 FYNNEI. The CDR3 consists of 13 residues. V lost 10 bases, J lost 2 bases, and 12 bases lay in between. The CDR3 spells CATRGEGNQPQHF. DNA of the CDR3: TGTGCCACCCGGGGAGAGGGCAATCAGCCCCAGCATTTT.

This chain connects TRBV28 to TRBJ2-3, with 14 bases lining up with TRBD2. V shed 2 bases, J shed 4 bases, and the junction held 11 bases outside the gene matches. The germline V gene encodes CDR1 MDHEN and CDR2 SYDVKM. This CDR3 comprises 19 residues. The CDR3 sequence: CASSLEGTSGSPWADTQYF. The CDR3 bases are TGTGCCAGCAGTTTAGAGGGGACTAGCGGGAGTCCATGGGCAGATACGCAGTATTTT.

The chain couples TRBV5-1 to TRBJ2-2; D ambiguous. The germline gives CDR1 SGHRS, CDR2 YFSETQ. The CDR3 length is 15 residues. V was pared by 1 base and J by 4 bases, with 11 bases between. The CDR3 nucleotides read TGCGCCAGCAGCTTGATGAGTATCGGCACCGGGGAGCTGTTTTTT. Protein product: CASSLMSIGTGELFF. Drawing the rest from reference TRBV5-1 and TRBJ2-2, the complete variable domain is KAGVTQTPRYLIKTRGQQVTLSCSPISGHRSVSWYQQTPGQGLQFLFEYFSETQRNKGNFPGRFSGRQFSNSRSEMNVSTLELGDSALYLCASSLMSIGTGELFFGEGSRLTVL.

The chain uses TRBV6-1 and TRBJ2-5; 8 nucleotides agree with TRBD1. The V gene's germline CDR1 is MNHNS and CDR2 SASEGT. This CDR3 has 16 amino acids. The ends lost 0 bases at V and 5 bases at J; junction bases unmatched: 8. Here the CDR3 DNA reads TGTGCCAGCAGTGAAGCGCCAGGGGGCGAGGGCGAGACCCAGTACTTC. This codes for CASSEAPGGEGETQYF.

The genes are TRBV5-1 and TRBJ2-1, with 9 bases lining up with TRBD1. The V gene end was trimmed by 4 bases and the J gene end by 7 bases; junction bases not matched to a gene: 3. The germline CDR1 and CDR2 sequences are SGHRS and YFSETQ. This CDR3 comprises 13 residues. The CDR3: CASSTGTGNEQFF. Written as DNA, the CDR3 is TGCGCCAGCAGCACCGGGACAGGGAATGAGCAGTTCTTC.

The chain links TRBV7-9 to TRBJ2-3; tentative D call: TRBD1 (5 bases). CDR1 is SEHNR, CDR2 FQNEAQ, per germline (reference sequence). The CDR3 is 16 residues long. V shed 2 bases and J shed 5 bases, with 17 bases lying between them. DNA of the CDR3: TGTGCCAGCAGCTTATTTACAGGCAGTTCCGGAGATACGCAGTATTTT. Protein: CASSLFTGSSGDTQYF.

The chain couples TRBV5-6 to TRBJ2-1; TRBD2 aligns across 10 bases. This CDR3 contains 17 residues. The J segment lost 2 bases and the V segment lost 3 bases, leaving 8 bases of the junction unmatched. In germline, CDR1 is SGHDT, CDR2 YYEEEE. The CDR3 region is CASSSAVLAGAYNEQFF. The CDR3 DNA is TGTGCCAGCAGCTCAGCCGTTCTAGCGGGGGCCTACAATGAGCAGTTCTTC.

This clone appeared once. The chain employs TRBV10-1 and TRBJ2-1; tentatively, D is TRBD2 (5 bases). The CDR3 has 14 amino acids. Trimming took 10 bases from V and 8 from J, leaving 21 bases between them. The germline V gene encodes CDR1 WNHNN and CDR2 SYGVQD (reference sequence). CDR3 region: CATAARGPVDEQFF. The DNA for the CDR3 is TGCGCCACGGCGGCAAGAGGGCCGGTCGATGAGCAGTTCTTC.